This T cell receptor (beta chain) appears in the sequencing data of a study of blood T cell repertoires in COVID-19. Study as a whole: PBMCs, B-cell-depleted T cells, or T cells provided the cDNA or gDNA that made up the material.

The CDR3 covers 11 residues. Germline-derived CDR1 and CDR2 are MGHRA and YSYEKL. V was shortened by 0 bases and J by 10 bases, with 7 bases between the two germline ends. This table comes from immunoSEQ multiplex PCR, and its TCRdb copy is limited to in-frame clones, with some not included. There are under 250,000 clones in the sample; approximately 80% occur only once, and over 5.5% lies in the top ten. The chain uses TRBV4-1 and TRBJ2-7; D might be TRBD1 (6 bases). The sample comprised peripheral blood. The sequence was obtained from a woman aged 60-75 years with active or convalescent COVID-19. CDR3 sequence (DNA): TGCGCCAGCAGCCAAGAGGGGGCCCAGTACGTC. It encodes CASSQEGAQYV.